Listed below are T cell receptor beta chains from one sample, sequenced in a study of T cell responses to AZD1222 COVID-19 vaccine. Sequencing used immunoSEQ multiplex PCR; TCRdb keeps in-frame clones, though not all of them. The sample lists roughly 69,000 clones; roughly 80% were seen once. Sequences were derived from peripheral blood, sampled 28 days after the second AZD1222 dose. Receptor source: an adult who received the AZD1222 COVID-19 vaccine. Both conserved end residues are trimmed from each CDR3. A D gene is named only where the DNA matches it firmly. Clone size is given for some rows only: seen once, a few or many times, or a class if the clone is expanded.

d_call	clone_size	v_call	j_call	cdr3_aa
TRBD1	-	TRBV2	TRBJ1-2	ASSEEQGAYGYT
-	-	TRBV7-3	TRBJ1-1	ASSLSRASTEAF
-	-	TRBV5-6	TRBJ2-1	ASSPVGGSYNEQF
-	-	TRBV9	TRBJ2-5	ASSVGPDSSEETQY
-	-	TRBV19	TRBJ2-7	ASKKFGSGGTYEQY
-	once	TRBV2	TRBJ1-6	ASSMDNSPLH
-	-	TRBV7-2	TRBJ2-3	ASSLTDTQY
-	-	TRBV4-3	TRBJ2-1	ASSPWGLSYNEQF
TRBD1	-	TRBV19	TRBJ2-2	ASNQGTGNTGELF
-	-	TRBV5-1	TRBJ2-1	ASSLGGLDEQF
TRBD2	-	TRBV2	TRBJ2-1	ASSEARGGTFGNEQF
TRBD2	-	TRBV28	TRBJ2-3	ASSSAGGFTDTQY
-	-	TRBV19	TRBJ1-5	ASSIERQPQH